The T cell receptor (beta chain) described here comes from a study of blood T cell repertoires in COVID-19. Study information: The United States, Italy and Spain supplied acute and convalescent COVID-19 samples.

With V trimmed by 5 bases and J by 4 bases, 4 bases remained unmatched. This CDR3 region has 15 residues. Germline CDR1 is MNHEY and CDR2 is SMNVEV (reference sequence). Clones were read by immunoSEQ multiplex PCR, and TCRdb kept only the in-frame ones, dropping some. The table records approximately 400,000 clones, roughly 90% of them present only once. The receptor comes from a man between 40 and 49 years old with acute or convalescent COVID-19. The sequenced sample was peripheral blood. The rearrangement uses TRBV27 and TRBJ2-1; the match to TRBD2 covers 11 bases. CDR3 in amino acids: CASSLGLADYNEQFF. CDR3 nucleotide sequence: TGTGCCAGCAGTCTGGGACTAGCGGATTACAATGAGCAGTTCTTC.